The clone carrying this TCR beta chain showed up just once. The germline gives CDR1 SGHRS, CDR2 YFSETQ. Trimming cost V 0 bases and J 3 bases; bases outside gene matches: 9. The CDR3 runs 18 residues. These data come from a study of blood T cell repertoires in COVID-19. Study details: The United States, Italy and Spain supplied acute and convalescent COVID-19 samples. The cDNA or gDNA used as material had been derived from T cells, B-cell-depleted T cells, or PBMCs.

Per the original methods: Amplification of reference gene primers was used by the study to estimate nucleated cell counts. This table comes from immunoSEQ multiplex PCR, and its TCRdb copy is limited to in-frame clones, with some not included. D and trimming were read from the DNA, whereas the V and J calls and clone size are those reported in that table. The data contain under 95,000 clones, 88% of them singletons. Sequenced: peripheral blood. The V call is TRBV5-1, the J call TRBJ2-7; 13 positions agree with TRBD2. This TCR was sampled from a human donor in a cohort sampled during active COVID-19. CDR3 protein: CASSLAGLAGLRFYEQYF. The CDR3 nucleotides read TGCGCCAGCAGCTTGGCGGGACTAGCGGGACTACGGTTCTACGAGCAGTACTTC.